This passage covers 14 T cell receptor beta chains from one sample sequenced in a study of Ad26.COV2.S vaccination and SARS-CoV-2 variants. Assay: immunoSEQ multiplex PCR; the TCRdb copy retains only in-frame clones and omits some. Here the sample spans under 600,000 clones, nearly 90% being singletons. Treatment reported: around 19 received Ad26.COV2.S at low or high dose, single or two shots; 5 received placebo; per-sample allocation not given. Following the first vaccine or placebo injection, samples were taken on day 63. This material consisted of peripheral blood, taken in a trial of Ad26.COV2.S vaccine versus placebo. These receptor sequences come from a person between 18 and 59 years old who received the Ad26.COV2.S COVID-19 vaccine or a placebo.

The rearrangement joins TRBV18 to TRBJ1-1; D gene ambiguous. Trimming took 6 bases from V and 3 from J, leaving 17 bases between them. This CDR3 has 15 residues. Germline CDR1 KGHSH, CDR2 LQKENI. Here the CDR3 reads CASSQNPNKYTEAFF. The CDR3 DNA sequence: TGTGCCAGCTCCCAAAACCCGAACAAGTACACTGAAGCTTTCTTT.

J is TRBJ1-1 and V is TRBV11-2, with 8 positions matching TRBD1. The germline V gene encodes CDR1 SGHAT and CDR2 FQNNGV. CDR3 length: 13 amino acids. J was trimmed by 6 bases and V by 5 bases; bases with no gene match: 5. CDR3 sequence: CASSPQGAAEAFF. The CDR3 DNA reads TGTGCCAGCAGCCCCCAGGGGGCCGCTGAAGCTTTCTTT.

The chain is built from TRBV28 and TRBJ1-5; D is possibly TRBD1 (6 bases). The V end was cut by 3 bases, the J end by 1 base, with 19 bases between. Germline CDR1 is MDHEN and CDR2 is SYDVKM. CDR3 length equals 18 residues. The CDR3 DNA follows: TGTGCCAGCAGTTTTACTCCCCCCGGCAGGGGAAGCAATCAGCCCCAGCATTTT. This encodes CASSFTPPGRGSNQPQHF.

The DNA for the CDR3 is TGTGCCAGCTCACCACCGGTAGGTTCCCCCCAGAACACTGAAGCTTTCTTT. This sequence encodes CASSPPVGSPQNTEAFF. This sequence joins TRBV18 and TRBJ1-1; no definite D call. Trimming took 0 bases from V and 1 from J, leaving 15 bases between them. Per the germline V gene, CDR1 is KGHSH and CDR2 is LQKENI. This CDR3 contains 17 residues.

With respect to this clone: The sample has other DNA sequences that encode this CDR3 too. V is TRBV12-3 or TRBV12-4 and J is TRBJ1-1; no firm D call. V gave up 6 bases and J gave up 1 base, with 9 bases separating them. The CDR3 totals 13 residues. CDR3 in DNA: TGTGCCAGCAGCCCCCCGGGGAACACTGAAGCTTTCTTT. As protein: CASSPPGNTEAFF.

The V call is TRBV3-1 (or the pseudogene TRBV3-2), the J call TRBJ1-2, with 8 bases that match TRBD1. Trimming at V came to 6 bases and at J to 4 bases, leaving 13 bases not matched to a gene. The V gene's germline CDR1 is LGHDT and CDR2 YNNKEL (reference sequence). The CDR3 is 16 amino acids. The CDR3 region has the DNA TGTGCCAGCAGACAAAGAGGACAGGGCGCTCCCTATGGCTACACCTTC. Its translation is CASRQRGQGAPYGYTF.

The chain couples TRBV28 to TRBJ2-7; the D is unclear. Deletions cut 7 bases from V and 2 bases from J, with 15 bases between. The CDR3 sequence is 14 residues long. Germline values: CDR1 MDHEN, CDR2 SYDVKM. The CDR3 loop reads CASTLGTAPYEQYF. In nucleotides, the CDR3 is TGTGCCAGCACTCTTGGTACCGCTCCCTACGAGCAGTACTTC.

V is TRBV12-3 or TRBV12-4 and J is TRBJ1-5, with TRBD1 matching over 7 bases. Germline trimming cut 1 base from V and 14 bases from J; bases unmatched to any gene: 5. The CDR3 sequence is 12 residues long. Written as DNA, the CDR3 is TGTGCCAGCAGTTTAGGCGGGACAGCCGAGCATTTT. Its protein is CASSLGGTAEHF.

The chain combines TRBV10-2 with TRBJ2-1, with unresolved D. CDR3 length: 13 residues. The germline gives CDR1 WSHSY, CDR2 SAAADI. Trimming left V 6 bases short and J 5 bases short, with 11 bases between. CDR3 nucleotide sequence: TGCGCCAGCAGGGCCTCTAGTAACAATGAGCAGTTCTTC. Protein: CASRASSNNEQFF.

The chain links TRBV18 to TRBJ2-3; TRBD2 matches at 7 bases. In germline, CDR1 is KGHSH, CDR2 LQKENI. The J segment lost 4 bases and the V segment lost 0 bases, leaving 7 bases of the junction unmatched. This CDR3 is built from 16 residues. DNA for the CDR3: TGTGCCAGCTCACCACCGGGACTACTAGGGGCAGATACGCAGTATTTT. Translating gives CASSPPGLLGADTQYF.

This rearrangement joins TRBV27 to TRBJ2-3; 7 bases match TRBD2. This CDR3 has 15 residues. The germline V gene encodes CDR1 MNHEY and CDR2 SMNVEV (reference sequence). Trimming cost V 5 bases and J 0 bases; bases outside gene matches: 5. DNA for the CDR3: TGTGCCAGCAGTCGGTCGACTAGCAGCACAGATACGCAGTATTTT. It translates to CASSRSTSSTDTQYF.

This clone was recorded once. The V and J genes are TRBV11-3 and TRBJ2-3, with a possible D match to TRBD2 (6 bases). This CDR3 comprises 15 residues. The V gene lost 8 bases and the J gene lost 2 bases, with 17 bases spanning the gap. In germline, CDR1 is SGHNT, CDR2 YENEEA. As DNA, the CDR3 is TGTGCCAGCTCACTCGGGGGACTTGACACAGATACGCAGTATTTT. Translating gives CASSLGGLDTDTQYF.

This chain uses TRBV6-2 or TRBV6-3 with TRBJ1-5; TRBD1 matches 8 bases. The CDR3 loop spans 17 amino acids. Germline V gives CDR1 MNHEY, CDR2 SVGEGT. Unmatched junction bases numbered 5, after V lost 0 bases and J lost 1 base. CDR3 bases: TGTGCCAGCAGTTACTCCGGGACAGGTCGGAGCAATCAGCCCCAGCATTTT. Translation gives CASSYSGTGRSNQPQHF.

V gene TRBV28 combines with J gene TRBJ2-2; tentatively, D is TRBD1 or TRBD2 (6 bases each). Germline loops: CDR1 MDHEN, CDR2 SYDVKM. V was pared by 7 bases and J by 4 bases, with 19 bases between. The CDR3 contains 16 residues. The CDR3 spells CASIPGSGALTGELFF. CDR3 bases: TGTGCCAGCATCCCAGGGTCGGGGGCGCTCACCGGGGAGCTGTTTTTT. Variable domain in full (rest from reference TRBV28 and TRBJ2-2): DVKVTQSSRYLVKRTGEKVFLECVQDMDHENMFWYRQDPGLGLRLIYFSYDVKMKEKGDIPEGYSVSREKKERFSLILESASTNQTSMYLCASIPGSGALTGELFFGEGSRLTVL.